This T cell receptor beta chain was obtained from a study of blood T cell repertoires in COVID-19. Assay used: immunoSEQ multiplex PCR; TCRdb lists only in-frame clones, some missing. In the table there are 150,000 to 200,000 clones, 89% of which are singletons. Membership in each cohort depended on participant-reported clinical history. The source is a young woman who had recovered from COVID-19. The sample taken for sequencing was PBMCs or T cells enriched from blood (not recorded which).

The CDR3 loop reads CASIRSRGPSADTQYF. In DNA, the CDR3 is TGTGCCAGTATCCGCTCCAGGGGGCCCAGCGCAGATACGCAGTATTTT. The chain joins TRBV19 to TRBJ2-3; 8 nucleotides align to TRBD1. After removal of 7 bases from V and 4 bases from J, the junction contained 13 bases not matched to a gene. The CDR3 totals 16 residues. The V gene's germline CDR1 is LNHDA and CDR2 SQIVND (reference sequence). The full variable domain, in which reference TRBV19 and TRBJ2-3 provide the parts outside the CDR3, is DGGITQSPKYLFRKEGQNVTLSCEQNLNHDAMYWYRQDPGQGLRLIYYSQIVNDFQKGDIAEGYSVSREKKESFPLTVTSAQKNPTAFYLCASIRSRGPSADTQYFGPGTRLTVL.